The rows below give T cell receptor beta chains drawn from one sample of a study of T cell responses to AZD1222 COVID-19 vaccine. Assay used: immunoSEQ multiplex PCR; TCRdb lists only in-frame clones, some missing. The sample includes 86,000 or so clones, approximately 89% of them seen just once. The sample in question was peripheral blood, obtained on day 0 of AZD1222 vaccination. The receptors stem from an adult in good health. CDR3s leave out the opening cysteine and the closing phenylalanine or tryptophan.

TRBJ2-7 TRBV2 12 ASRGPDRTYEQY
TRBJ1-3 TRBV6-6 13 ASSYSGQGGNTIY
TRBJ1-2 TRBV19 12 ASSIGLLKSGYT
TRBJ2-2 TRBV5-6 14 ASSLKSGANTGELF
TRBJ1-4 TRBV30 13 AWSAQRGGGEKLF
TRBJ2-5 TRBV30 15 AWSVRAGSGGQETQY
TRBJ2-3 TRBV6-5 13 ASRVEGVSTDTQY
TRBJ1-1 TRBV25-1 15 ASSDISGVGSNTEAF
TRBJ2-3 TRBV7-2 12 ASSAWLATDTQY
TRBJ1-2 TRBV28 11 ASSIPLPYGYT
TRBJ2-1 TRBV27 9 ASSLGNEQF
TRBJ1-1 TRBV5-8 13 ASSARLTMNTEAF
TRBJ1-1 TRBV19 12 ASQGREMNTEAF
TRBJ2-5 TRBV3-1/TRBV3-2 15 ASSQARTVTLKETQY
TRBJ1-3 TRBV5-4 13 ASSLQGVSGNTIY
TRBJ2-7 TRBV7-2 15 ASSPLIEWDSYYEQY
TRBJ1-1 TRBV7-2 10 ASSQNRRKAF
TRBJ1-2 TRBV2 15 ARQIRSEDRVEYGYT
TRBJ1-2 TRBV7-2 13 ASSLPRSSNYGYT
TRBJ2-1 TRBV7-8 12 ASSPKPLGNEQF
TRBJ1-1 TRBV3-1/TRBV3-2 17 ASSQERWQGGQGYTEAF
TRBJ2-3 TRBV7-9 12 ASSPSYGTDTQY
TRBJ1-1 TRBV19 11 ASSLGQNTEAF
TRBJ2-4 TRBV27 12 ASRTELAKNIQY
TRBJ1-2 TRBV7-9 14 ASSLELGRGSAGYT
TRBJ1-1 TRBV5-6 12 ASTPRAQSTEAF
TRBJ1-3 TRBV30 11 AWSTGAGNTIY
TRBJ1-1 TRBV18 12 ASSPGQQNTEAF
TRBJ2-1 TRBV7-6 11 ASSPSTLAEQF
TRBJ2-2 TRBV19 13 ASSDRGSDTGELF
TRBJ2-3 TRBV5-5 14 ASSLTLAGGQDTQY
TRBJ1-2 TRBV19 12 ASSGTGEGYGYT
TRBJ1-5 TRBV18 14 ASSPLGTGGDQPQH
TRBJ2-2 TRBV23-1 14 ASSQDRAHGTGELF
TRBJ2-2 TRBV7-8 12 ASSLQGADGELF
TRBJ2-7 TRBV5-6 11 ASSTGGVKGQY
TRBJ2-2 TRBV30 10 AWTRGTGELF
TRBJ2-1 TRBV9 13 ASSVGILSYNEQF
TRBJ1-1 TRBV5-1 13 ASSLRAAVTTEAF
TRBJ1-2 TRBV30 11 ALQGTAPYGYT
TRBJ2-7 TRBV11-2 15 ASSLDLSDRGAYEQY
TRBJ1-2 TRBV12-3/TRBV12-4 11 ASSLQGVVGYT